Described below is a single T cell receptor (beta chain) sequence and its context. What it recognizes is unknown. Clones were sequenced by immunoSEQ multiplex PCR, and TCRdb holds only the in-frame ones, with some missing. The sample has 200,000 or so clones; 70% to 90% are singletons. The sample comes from a study of T cell responses to AZD1222 COVID-19 vaccine. Trimming shortened V by 5 bases and J by 1 base, and 11 bases separated the two germline ends. The CDR3 extends over 14 amino acids. The germline V gene has CDR1 MNHNY and CDR2 SVGAGI (reference sequence). Whole-study findings and limits: Donors skewed white British and female; clonal diversity was possibly underestimated.

The chain combines TRBV6-6 with TRBJ2-5, with D possibly being TRBD2 (6 bases). The sample here was peripheral blood, taken on day 0 of AZD1222 vaccination. This TCR derives from an adult in good health. CDR3 sequence (DNA): TGTGCCAGCAGTCCCCAGGGACTCCAAGAGACCCAGTACTTC. Amino acids: CASSPQGLQETQYF.